This T cell receptor (beta chain) is drawn from a study of regulatory T cells in long-lasting Graves disease. Study-wide points: Persistent disease preferred TRBV28, TRBJ1-2 and TRBJ2-5; new disease, TRBV20-1 and TRBJ2-1. Lower TCR diversity was seen in persistent Graves' patients than in newly diagnosed ones.

Trimming pared 4 bases from V and 3 bases from J, leaving 8 bases between. Per the germline V gene, CDR1 is SGHKS and CDR2 is YYEKEE (reference sequence). The CDR3 consists of 12 residues. In this sample, this clonotype turned up many times. The target antigen is unknown. The time point: newly diagnosed GD, antithyroid drugs for less than 3 months. PBMCs were the source of the RNA used for TCR sequencing. The authors built TCR beta libraries using iRepertoire HTBI primers and Arm-PCR of CDR3 regions. TCRdb reprocessed the multiplex PCR reads via MiXCR and lists one record per CDR3 protein. The repertoire holds more than 450,000 distinct CDR3 sequences, with around 11% as singletons. These data also formed part of another study, on T cells in Graves' hyperthyroidism and ophthalmopathy.

The source of this sequence is a woman in her 30s with Graves disease. The sequencing here drew on peripheral blood mononuclear cells (PBMCs), taken at new diagnosis, from a patient treated with antithyroid drugs. The rearrangement joins TRBV5-5 to TRBJ2-7; D gene uncertain. This chain's CDR3 is CASSPIDYEQYF. The CDR3 DNA follows: TGTGCCAGCAGCCCCATCGACTACGAGCAGTACTTC.